This T cell receptor (beta chain) stems from a study of Graves' ophthalmopathy and Graves' hyperthyroidism. General observations from the study: Blood also held most thyroid clonotypes expanded above 0.001 frequency.

Lactation, pregnancy, uncontrolled infections and other autoimmune diseases were all grounds for excluding patients. Points on this clonotype: The antigen remains unidentified.

The authors amplified TCR beta CDR3 regions, and they did so from RNA transcripts for repertoire sequencing. HTBI primers served in a first-round RT-PCR, which a second-round multiplex PCR followed. TCRdb re-derived calls from the multiplex PCR reads in MiXCR, one entry per CDR3 protein. The table includes 900,000 to 1,200,000 distinct CDR3 sequences, less than 45% detected once. The V gene's germline CDR1 is SGHTA and CDR2 FQGNSA. This CDR3 is 14 amino acids long. Trimming pared 0 bases from V and 3 bases from J, leaving 9 bases between. Sequenced input: peripheral blood or thyroid tissue (not recorded which). V and J are TRBV7-2 and TRBJ2-7; D possibly corresponds to TRBD1 (5 bases). The TCR originated in an adult man with Graves' hyperthyroidism. This CDR3 reads CASSLAPGRYEQYF. The CDR3 DNA reads TGTGCCAGCAGCTTAGCCCCAGGGCGCTACGAGCAGTACTTC.